Below, 27 T cell receptor beta chains from the same sample are listed, as sequenced in a study of T-cell memory formation after mild COVID-19. TCRdb independently ran MiXCR on the 5' RACE reads; one entry per CDR3 protein. The table shows hundreds of thousands of distinct CDR3 sequences, with approximately 8.4% occurring only once. Sequenced material: PBMCs or a T cell subset sorted from them (not recorded which). These receptors originate from a young man who had mild COVID-19 (a few samples of this study predate the infection). Cell type and time point are not known.

The chain combines TRBV2 with TRBJ2-1; 11 bases match TRBD2. CDR3 length equals 13 residues. The V segment lost 6 bases and the J segment 8 bases; nucleotides outside the gene matches: 3. Germline CDR1 and CDR2: SNHLY and FYNNEI. The CDR3 loop reads CASRLAGADEQFF. The CDR3 nucleotides read TGTGCCAGCAGACTAGCGGGGGCCGATGAGCAGTTCTTC.

This clonotype was counted a few times. CDR3 region: CASSLWTGIAPLHF. CDR3 nucleotides: TGTGCCAGCAGCTTGTGGACAGGGATAGCACCCCTCCACTTT. The chain has TRBV5-6 and TRBJ1-6, with 8 bases that match TRBD1. Germline CDR1 and CDR2: SGHDT and YYEEEE. CDR3 length: 14 residues. J gave up 11 bases and V 1 base, and 5 bases lay outside the gene matches.

This clonotype showed up many times. The V gene is TRBV10-2, the J gene TRBJ2-1; a weak D match, TRBD2 (5 bases). This CDR3 is 14 amino acids long. Between the trimmed V and J ends, which lost 3 bases and 3 bases, there was a span of 9 bases. From germline, CDR1 is WSHSY and CDR2 SAAADI. The CDR3: CASSDSGIYNEQFF. The CDR3 region has the DNA TGCGCCAGCAGTGACTCGGGAATCTACAATGAGCAGTTCTTC.

The sample holds a few counts of this clonotype. The chain uses TRBV4-1 and TRBJ1-1; D may be TRBD1 (5 bases). The ends were cut back, 4 bases at V and 0 bases at J, with 12 bases in the middle. The germline V gene encodes CDR1 MGHRA and CDR2 YSYEKL. The CDR3 contains 15 residues. In nucleotides, the CDR3 is TGCGCCAGCAGCCGTACAGGAATCATGAACACTGAAGCTTTCTTT. Translated: CASSRTGIMNTEAFF.

The chain combines TRBV7-9 with TRBJ2-4; 10 nucleotides agree with TRBD2. Germline V gene sequence: CDR1 SEHNR, CDR2 FQNEAQ (reference sequence). The V and J ends lost 2 bases and 0 bases, in that order; junction bases with no gene match: 1. This CDR3 is built from 16 residues. CDR3 residues: CASSLTSGVAKNIQYF. The CDR3 DNA follows: TGTGCCAGCAGCTTAACTAGCGGGGTAGCCAAAAACATTCAGTACTTC.

This clonotype was seen many times. V is TRBV4-1 and J is TRBJ2-4, with 7 bases matching TRBD1. Per germline, CDR1 MGHRA and CDR2 YSYEKL. CDR3 length equals 17 residues. V shed 4 bases, J shed 0 bases, and the junction held 9 bases outside the gene matches. The CDR3 protein is CASSREGTALAKNIQYF. CDR3 DNA sequence: TGCGCCAGCAGCCGAGAAGGGACAGCGTTAGCCAAAAACATTCAGTACTTC.

This clonotype was recorded many times. V gene TRBV9 combines with J gene TRBJ1-5, with TRBD1 identical over 7 bases. The CDR3 runs 15 residues. Trimming at V came to 3 bases and at J to 0 bases, leaving 3 bases not matched to a gene. Germline CDR1 and CDR2: SGDLS and YYNGEE. The CDR3: CASSEGQFSNQPQHF. The CDR3 DNA reads TGTGCCAGCAGCGAGGGACAGTTTAGCAATCAGCCCCAGCATTTT.

The chain uses TRBV3-1 and TRBJ2-5; D not resolved. Germline V CDR1 and CDR2: LGHDT, YNNKEL (reference sequence). The length of the CDR3 is 13 residues. V lost 9 bases and J lost 2, with 13 bases in between. The CDR3 is CASRIWMQETQYF. Here the CDR3 DNA reads TGTGCCAGTCGTATTTGGATGCAAGAGACCCAGTACTTC.

This clonotype occurred many times. The gene calls are TRBV10-3 and TRBJ2-2; the D is unclear. Germline CDR1 and CDR2: ENHRY and SYGVKD. V lost 4 bases to trimming and J lost 6 bases, with 6 bases between them. The CDR3 is 12 amino acids. CDR3 DNA: TGTGCCATCAGTGTCGGGCCCGGGGAGCTGTTTTTT. This codes for CAISVGPGELFF.

V gene TRBV10-3 combines with J gene TRBJ2-1; 10 positions match TRBD2. The trim removed 4 bases at V and 3 bases at J, leaving 6 bases unmatched. The germline gives CDR1 ENHRY, CDR2 SYGVKD. The CDR3 has 16 amino acids. CDR3 DNA: TGTGCCATCAGTGGGCCTAGCGGGGGAGGCTACAATGAGCAGTTCTTC. The encoded protein is CAISGPSGGGYNEQFF.

This clonotype was seen many times. CDR3 amino acids: CASSLVGITDTQYF. CDR3 coding DNA: TGCGCCAGCAGCTTGGTGGGAATCACAGATACGCAGTATTTT. V gene TRBV5-1 combines with J gene TRBJ2-3; D is undetermined. Germline V CDR1 and CDR2: SGHRS, YFSETQ. CDR3 length equals 14 residues. V was cut by 0 bases and J by 2 bases, with 7 bases left in between.

This clonotype was observed a handful of times. V usage is TRBV7-2 and J usage is TRBJ1-4, with TRBD1 matching over 7 bases. The CDR3 is 16 amino acids. Trimming took 2 bases from V and 0 from J; bases not matched to a gene: 3. The V gene's germline CDR1 is SGHTA and CDR2 FQGNSA. The CDR3 nucleotides are TGTGCCAGCAGCTTACGAACAGGGGCAACTAATGAAAAACTGTTTTTT. Its protein is CASSLRTGATNEKLFF.

This clonotype was detected a few times. The V call is TRBV10-3, the J call TRBJ2-2; 7 positions match TRBD2. CDR1 ENHRY and CDR2 SYGVKD come from the germline V gene. This CDR3 has 16 residues. V lost 4 bases and J lost 1; bases outside the gene matches: 6. The chain's CDR3 is CAISAFGLVNTGELFF. CDR3 sequence (DNA): TGTGCCATCAGTGCCTTTGGACTAGTGAACACCGGGGAGCTGTTTTTT.

This rearrangement joins TRBV7-9 to TRBJ2-3, with 7 bases matching TRBD2. After removal of 5 bases from V and 0 bases from J, the junction contained 5 bases not matched to a gene. Germline CDR1 reads SEHNR; CDR2 reads FQNEAQ (reference sequence). This CDR3 region has 15 residues. The CDR3 spells CASSPAGISTDTQYF. The DNA for the CDR3 is TGTGCCAGCAGCCCAGCGGGGATTAGCACAGATACGCAGTATTTT.

J is TRBJ1-2 and V is TRBV21-1. TRBV21-1 is labeled a pseudogene. The CDR3 totals 15 residues. The CDR3 DNA follows: TGTGCCAGCAGCCTGAGGCAGGCGTGTAACTATGGCTACACCTTC. Translating gives CASSLRQACNYGYTF.

This clonotype turned up a few times. The rearrangement joins TRBV4-1 to TRBJ1-2; a weak D match, TRBD1 (5 bases). The CDR3 covers 13 residues. Germline CDR1 MGHRA, CDR2 YSYEKL. V shed 6 bases and J shed 4 bases, with 12 bases lying between them. CDR3 loop: CASSHGQGYGYTF. The CDR3 nucleotides read TGCGCCAGCAGTCACGGGCAGGGCTATGGCTACACCTTC.

There are a few counts of this clonotype. V usage is TRBV6-5 and J usage is TRBJ1-2, with D maybe TRBD1 (5 bases). Trimming left V 0 bases short and J 0 bases short, with 5 bases between. This CDR3 spans 14 amino acids. Germline CDR1 reads MNHEY; CDR2 reads SVGAGI. CDR3: CASSYSRANYGYTF. As DNA, the CDR3 is TGTGCCAGCAGTTACTCCAGGGCTAACTATGGCTACACCTTC.

The J gene is TRBJ2-2, the V gene TRBV3-1; 14 nucleotides match TRBD2. The V and J ends lost 3 bases and 0 bases, in that order; junction bases with no gene match: 6. Germline CDR1 LGHDT, CDR2 YNNKEL (reference sequence). The CDR3 covers 19 residues. The CDR3: CASSQWTSGGFANTGELFF. The CDR3 DNA reads TGTGCCAGCAGCCAGTGGACTAGCGGGGGGTTCGCGAACACCGGGGAGCTGTTTTTT. The variable domain in full, completed from reference TRBV3-1 and TRBJ2-2, reads DTAVSQTPKYLVTQMGNDKSIKCEQNLGHDTMYWYKQDSKKFLKIMFSYNNKELIINETVPNRFSPKSPDKAHLNLHINSLELGDSAVYFCASSQWTSGGFANTGELFFGEGSRLTVL.

The rearrangement links TRBV9 to TRBJ2-7; D might be TRBD1 (6 bases). The CDR3 is made up of 11 amino acids. The germline V gene encodes CDR1 SGDLS and CDR2 YYNGEE. V was clipped by 4 bases and J by 7 bases, with 9 bases between them. The CDR3 spells CASSFGQEQYF. In nucleotides, the CDR3 is TGTGCCAGCAGCTTCGGACAGGAGCAGTACTTC.

The chain is built from TRBV29-1 and TRBJ1-2; 8 bases are shared with TRBD1. CDR3 length: 13 amino acids. J gave up 4 bases and V 7 bases, and 8 bases lay outside the gene matches. Per the germline V gene, CDR1 is SQVTM and CDR2 is ANQGSEA. The CDR3 region has the DNA TGCAGCGCCGGGGACAGGACACTCTATGGCTACACCTTC. Residues: CSAGDRTLYGYTF.

J is TRBJ2-1 and V is TRBV5-1; 11 nucleotides match TRBD1. The CDR3 extends over 15 amino acids. Unmatched junction bases numbered 5, after V lost 3 bases and J lost 6 bases. In germline, CDR1 is SGHRS, CDR2 YFSETQ. The chain's CDR3 is CASSSDRGPGNEQFF. In nucleotides, the CDR3 is TGCGCCAGCAGCTCGGACAGGGGGCCGGGCAATGAGCAGTTCTTC.

In its sample, this clonotype was seen many times. V gene TRBV6-2 or TRBV6-3 combines with J gene TRBJ2-3; D is possibly TRBD1 (5 bases). The CDR3 runs to 14 residues. The germline V gene encodes CDR1 MNHEY and CDR2 SVGEGT. The V end lost 2 bases, the J end lost 4 bases, and 10 bases lay between the germline ends. CDR3 residues: CASSYGSGPDTQYF. CDR3 DNA sequence: TGTGCCAGCAGTTACGGGTCAGGGCCAGATACGCAGTATTTT.

This clonotype showed up just a few times. This chain links TRBV6-1 with TRBJ2-7; D possibly uses TRBD1 or TRBD2 (6 bases each). V was clipped by 7 bases and J by 6 bases, with 19 bases between them. The CDR3 has 14 residues. The germline CDR1 and CDR2 sequences are MNHNS and SASEGT. The CDR3 DNA is TGTGCCAGCACCCCGGCGGGACACGGGGTCGAGCAGTACGTC. Encoded protein: CASTPAGHGVEQYV.

The gene calls are TRBV9 and TRBJ1-6; D is ambiguous. The CDR3 runs 15 residues. The germline CDR1 and CDR2 sequences are SGDLS and YYNGEE. V was trimmed by 1 base and J by 3 bases, leaving 8 bases between them. In DNA, the CDR3 is TGTGCCAGCAGCGTATCCGGCTACTATAATTCACCCCTCCACTTT. It encodes CASSVSGYYNSPLHF. The full variable domain, its missing parts supplied by reference TRBV9 and TRBJ1-6, is DSGVTQTPKHLITATGQRVTLRCSPRSGDLSVYWYQQSLDQGLQFLIQYYNGEERAKGNILERFSAQQFPDLHSELNLSSLELGDSALYFCASSVSGYYNSPLHFGNGTRLTVT.

The V gene is TRBV29-1, the J gene TRBJ2-1, with D possibly being TRBD2 (6 bases). Trimming pared 7 bases from V and 0 bases from J, leaving 13 bases between. CDR3 length equals 14 residues. Germline V lookup: CDR1 SQVTM, CDR2 ANQGSEA. This CDR3 is CSDARGTSYNEQFF. The CDR3 DNA follows: TGCAGCGACGCGCGGGGTACCTCCTACAATGAGCAGTTCTTC.

The table lists this clonotype with a few counts. V is TRBV12-3 or TRBV12-4 and J is TRBJ1-1, with D possibly matching TRBD1 (5 bases). The CDR3 totals 12 residues. Trimming left V 6 bases short and J 2 bases short, with 7 bases between. The DNA of the CDR3 is TGTGCCAGCAGCCGGACAAACACTGAAGCTTTCTTT. This codes for CASSRTNTEAFF.

J is TRBJ1-1 and V is TRBV6-1; TRBD1 might be the D (6 bases). The V gene's germline CDR1 is MNHNS and CDR2 SASEGT. Trimming stripped 6 bases from V and 8 bases from J, with 19 bases between. The length of the CDR3 is 14 residues. This chain's CDR3 is CASSGTGSRLEAFF. CDR3 coding DNA: TGTGCCAGCAGCGGTACAGGGTCTCGTCTGGAAGCTTTCTTT.